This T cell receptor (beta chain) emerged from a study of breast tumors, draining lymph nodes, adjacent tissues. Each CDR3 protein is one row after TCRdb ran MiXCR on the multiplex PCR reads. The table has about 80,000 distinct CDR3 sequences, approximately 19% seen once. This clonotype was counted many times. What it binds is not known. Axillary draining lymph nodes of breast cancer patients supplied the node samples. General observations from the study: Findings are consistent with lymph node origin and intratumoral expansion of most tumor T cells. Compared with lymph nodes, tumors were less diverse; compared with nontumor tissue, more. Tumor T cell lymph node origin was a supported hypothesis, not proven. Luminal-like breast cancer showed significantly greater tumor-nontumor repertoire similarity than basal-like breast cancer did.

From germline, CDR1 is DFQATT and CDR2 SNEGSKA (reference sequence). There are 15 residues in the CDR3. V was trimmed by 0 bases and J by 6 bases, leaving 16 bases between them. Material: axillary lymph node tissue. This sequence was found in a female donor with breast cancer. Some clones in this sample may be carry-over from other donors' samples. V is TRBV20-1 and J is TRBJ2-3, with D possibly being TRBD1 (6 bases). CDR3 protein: CSARDWGQTGDTQYF. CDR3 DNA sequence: TGCAGTGCTAGAGATTGGGGACAAACCGGGGATACGCAGTATTTT.